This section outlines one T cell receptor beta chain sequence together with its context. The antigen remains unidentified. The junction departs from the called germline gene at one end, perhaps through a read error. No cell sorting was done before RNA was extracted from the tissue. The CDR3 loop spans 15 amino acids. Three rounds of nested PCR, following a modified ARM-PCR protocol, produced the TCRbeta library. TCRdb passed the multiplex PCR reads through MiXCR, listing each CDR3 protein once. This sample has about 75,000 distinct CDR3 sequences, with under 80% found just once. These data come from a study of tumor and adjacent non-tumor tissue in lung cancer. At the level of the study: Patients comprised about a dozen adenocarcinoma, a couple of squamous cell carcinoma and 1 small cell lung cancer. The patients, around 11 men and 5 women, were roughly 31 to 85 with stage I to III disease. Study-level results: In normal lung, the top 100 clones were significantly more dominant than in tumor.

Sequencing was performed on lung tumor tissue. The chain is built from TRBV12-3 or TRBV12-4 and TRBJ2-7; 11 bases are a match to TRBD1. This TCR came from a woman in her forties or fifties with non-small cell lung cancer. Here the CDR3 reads CAGSGGQGAIYELYF. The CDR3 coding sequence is TGTGCCGGCAGTGGAGGACAGGGGGCAATCTACGAGCTGTACTTC.